The rows below give T cell receptor beta chains drawn from one sample of a study of cytomegalovirus exposure and HLA in healthy donors. Some clones are missing from TCRdb's copy, which holds only in-frame ones; the method was immunoSEQ multiplex PCR. The data show fewer than 200,000 clones, with over 80% seen just once and roughly 4.5% held by the top ten. Material for sequencing was PBMCs. These receptors all stem from a woman aged 45-65 years in good health and CMV-seropositive. Each CDR3 is given with its conserved first and last residue. The order of the fields is J gene, clone size, V gene, D gene, CDR3 protein, CDR3 DNA. A D gene is named only where the DNA matches it firmly. Expanded clones get a size class; other rows say once, few or many, or leave the size out.

>TRBJ1-2|NA|TRBV7-9|TRBD1
CASSATGALQGYTF
TGTGCCAGCAGCGCTACAGGGGCGCTGCAAGGCTACACCTTC
>TRBJ1-3|NA|TRBV7-9|TRBD1
CSSSLRELGQGFGNTIYF
TGTTCCAGCAGCTTAAGGGAACTCGGACAGGGCTTTGGAAACACCATATATTTT
>TRBJ2-6|NA|TRBV28|NA
CASSLHLASGANVLTF
TGTGCCAGCAGTTTACATCTGGCCTCTGGGGCCAACGTCCTGACTTTC
>TRBJ2-7|NA|TRBV29-1|NA
CSVAVTHEQYF
TGCAGCGTTGCAGTAACCCACGAGCAGTACTTC
>TRBJ1-4|few|TRBV25-1|NA
CASSEMGRGSEKLFF
TGTGCCAGCAGTGAAATGGGCAGGGGAAGTGAAAAACTGTTTTTT
>TRBJ1-1|NA|TRBV6-6|NA
CASSYSTRNTEAFF
TGTGCCAGCAGTTACTCCACCAGGAACACTGAAGCTTTCTTT
>TRBJ1-1|once|TRBV27|TRBD1
CASSRVIGTGINTEAFF
TGTGCCAGCAGCCGCGTAATAGGGACAGGAATTAACACTGAAGCTTTCTTT
>TRBJ2-6|NA|TRBV29-1|TRBD2
CSVHLTSGVSGANVLTF
TGCAGCGTGCATTTGACTAGCGGGGTCTCTGGGGCCAACGTCCTGACTTTC
>TRBJ1-2|NA|TRBV7-2|NA
CASTRTRGYTF
TGTGCCAGCACCCGGACAAGAGGCTACACCTTC
>TRBJ2-1|few|TRBV11-1|NA
CASSLVRDWGEQFF
TGTGCCAGCAGCTTAGTGCGGGACTGGGGGGAGCAGTTCTTC
>TRBJ1-1|NA|TRBV9|NA
CASSVGGARTEAFF
TGTGCCAGCAGCGTAGGGGGCGCGCGGACTGAAGCTTTCTTT
>TRBJ2-7|NA|TRBV11-2|NA
CASSLTTRPPRGVYEQYF
TGTGCCAGCAGCTTAACGACCAGACCTCCACGGGGAGTCTACGAGCAGTACTTC
>TRBJ2-3|NA|TRBV5-1|NA
CASGGGPVMGSQYF
TGCGCCAGCGGGGGGGGCCCCGTCATGGGCTCGCAGTATTTT
>TRBJ2-7|few|TRBV19|NA
CASSGGSSYEQYF
TGTGCCAGTAGTGGAGGGAGCTCCTACGAGCAGTACTTC
>TRBJ2-7|NA|TRBV25-1|TRBD2
CASSELAGATYEQYF
TGTGCCAGCAGTGAACTAGCGGGAGCAACCTACGAGCAGTACTTC
>TRBJ1-1|NA|TRBV20-1|TRBD1
CSAPGGTEAFF
TGCAGTGCCCCAGGGGGCACTGAAGCTTTCTTT
>TRBJ2-3|NA|TRBV5-1|TRBD2
CASSLMEREVQIDTQYF
TGCGCCAGCAGCTTGATGGAGCGGGAGGTGCAGATAGATACGCAGTATTTT
>TRBJ2-7|NA|TRBV5-4|TRBD2
CASSLGTGFLAGGNEQYF
TGTGCCAGCAGCCTGGGTACCGGCTTTCTAGCGGGAGGCAACGAGCAGTACTTC
>TRBJ2-1|NA|TRBV6-6|NA
CASSYGLAPYNEQFF
TGTGCCAGCAGTTACGGGCTAGCGCCCTACAATGAGCAGTTCTTC
>TRBJ1-1|NA|TRBV7-8|NA
CASSLRSGQNTEAFF
TGTGCCAGCAGCTTAAGATCAGGACAGAACACTGAAGCTTTCTTT
>TRBJ1-3|NA|TRBV4-1|NA
CASSQPVRGGNTIYF
TGCGCCAGCAGCCAGCCGGTCAGGGGCGGAAACACCATATATTTT
>TRBJ1-5|NA|TRBV5-1|NA
CASGRGVGQPQHF
TGCGCCAGCGGCCGGGGGGTCGGGCAGCCCCAGCATTTT
>TRBJ2-7|NA|TRBV7-6|TRBD2
CASSSLAGGTSYEQYF
TGTGCCAGCAGCTCACTAGCGGGGGGCACCTCCTACGAGCAGTACTTC
>TRBJ2-2|NA|TRBV29-1|NA
CSATRPFTTGELFF
TGCAGCGCTACGCGGCCCTTCACCACCGGGGAGCTGTTTTTT
>TRBJ1-1|NA|TRBV12-5|TRBD1
CASGCYGTANTEAFF
TGTGCTAGTGGTTGTTATGGGACAGCGAACACTGAAGCTTTCTTT
>TRBJ2-7|NA|TRBV5-1|TRBD1
CASSPTGWDRVPYEQYF
TGCGCCAGCAGTCCCACAGGGTGGGACAGGGTGCCCTACGAGCAGTACTTC
>TRBJ2-5|NA|TRBV15|TRBD1
CATSPGQGRETQYF
TGTGCCACCAGTCCGGGACAGGGAAGAGAGACCCAGTACTTC
>TRBJ1-4|NA|TRBV9|TRBD1
CASSVGWDRASEKLFF
TGTGCCAGCAGCGTAGGCTGGGACAGGGCCAGCGAAAAACTGTTTTTT
>TRBJ1-2|NA|TRBV7-3|TRBD1
CASSPGQPYGYTF
TGTGCCAGCAGCCCGGGACAGCCCTATGGCTACACCTTC
>TRBJ1-1|NA|TRBV5-1|NA
CASSAYDSTEAFF
TGCGCCAGCAGCGCCTATGACAGCACTGAAGCTTTCTTT
>TRBJ2-5|NA|TRBV7-8|NA
CASSAPWGGVEETQYF
TGTGCCAGCAGCGCCCCATGGGGAGGTGTGGAAGAGACCCAGTACTTC
>TRBJ1-1|NA|TRBV7-2|NA
CASSYQEGNTEAFF
TGTGCCAGCAGCTATCAGGAGGGCAACACTGAAGCTTTCTTT
>TRBJ2-5|NA|TRBV19|TRBD2
CASSVASGYQETQYF
TGTGCCAGTAGTGTGGCTAGCGGGTACCAAGAGACCCAGTACTTC
>TRBJ2-3|NA|TRBV7-2|TRBD1
CASSSPTGVTDTQYF
TGTGCCAGCAGCTCCCCTACAGGGGTCACAGATACGCAGTATTTT
>TRBJ1-5|NA|TRBV11-2|TRBD1
CASSLTTGGRNQPQHF
TGTGCCAGCAGCTTGACGACAGGGGGCCGCAATCAGCCCCAGCATTTT
>TRBJ2-3|NA|TRBV27|TRBD2
CASTPLFVSGISTDTQYF
TGTGCCAGCACCCCACTTTTTGTTAGCGGGATCTCCACAGATACGCAGTATTTT